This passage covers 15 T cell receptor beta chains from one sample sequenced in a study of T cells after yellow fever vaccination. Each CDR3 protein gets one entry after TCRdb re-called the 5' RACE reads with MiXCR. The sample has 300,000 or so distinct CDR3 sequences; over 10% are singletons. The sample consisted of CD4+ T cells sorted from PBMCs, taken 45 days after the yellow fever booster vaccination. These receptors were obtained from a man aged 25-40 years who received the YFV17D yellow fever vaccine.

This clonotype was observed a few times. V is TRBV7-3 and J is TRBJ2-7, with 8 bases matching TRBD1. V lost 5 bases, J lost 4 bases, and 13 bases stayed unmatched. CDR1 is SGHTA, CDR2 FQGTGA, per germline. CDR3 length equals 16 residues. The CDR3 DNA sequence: TGTGCCAGCAGCCTCTACGACAGGGGTTCCCCGTACGAGCAGTACTTC. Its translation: CASSLYDRGSPYEQYF. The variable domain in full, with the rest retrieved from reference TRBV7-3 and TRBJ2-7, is GAGVSQTPSNKVTEKGKYVELRCDPISGHTALYWYRQSLGQGPEFLIYFQGTGAADDSGLPNDRFFAVRPEGSVSTLKIQRTERGDSAVYLCASSLYDRGSPYEQYFGPGTRLTVT.

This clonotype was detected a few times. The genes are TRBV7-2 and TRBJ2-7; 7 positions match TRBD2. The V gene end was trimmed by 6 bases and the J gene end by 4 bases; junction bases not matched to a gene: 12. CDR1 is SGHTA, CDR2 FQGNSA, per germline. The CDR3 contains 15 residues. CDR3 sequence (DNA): TGTGCCAGCAGAAAAGTGGGGGGAGGGCCTTACGAGCAGTACTTC. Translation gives CASRKVGGGPYEQYF.

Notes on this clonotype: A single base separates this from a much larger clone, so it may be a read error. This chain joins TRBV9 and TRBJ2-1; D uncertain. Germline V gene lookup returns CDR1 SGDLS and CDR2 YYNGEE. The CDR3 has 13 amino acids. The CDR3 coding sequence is TGTGCCAGCAGTCGAAGCTCCTACAATGAGAAGTTCTTC. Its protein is CASSRSSYNEKFF.

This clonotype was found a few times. The CDR3 DNA is TGTGCCAGCAGCAACCCGGGACTAGCGGGGTATAATGAGCAGTTCTTC. Its protein is CASSNPGLAGYNEQFF. J is TRBJ2-1 and V is TRBV7-9, with 13 bases that match TRBD2. Germline V gene sequence: CDR1 SEHNR, CDR2 FQNEAQ (reference sequence). The CDR3 loop spans 16 amino acids. Trimming at V came to 5 bases and at J to 7 bases, leaving 8 bases not matched to a gene.

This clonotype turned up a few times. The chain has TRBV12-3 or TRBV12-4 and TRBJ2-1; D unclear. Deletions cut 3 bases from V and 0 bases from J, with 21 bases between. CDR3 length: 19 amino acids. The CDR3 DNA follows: TGTGCCAGCAGTTTTTTGTTTTCGGCTAGTCGGAGCTCCTACAATGAGCAGTTCTTC. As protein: CASSFLFSASRSSYNEQFF.

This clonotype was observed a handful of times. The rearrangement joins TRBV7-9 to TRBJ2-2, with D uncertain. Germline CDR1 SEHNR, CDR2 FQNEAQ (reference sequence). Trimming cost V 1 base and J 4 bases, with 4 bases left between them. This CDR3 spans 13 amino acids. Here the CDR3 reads CASSLVLTGELFF. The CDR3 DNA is TGTGCCAGCAGCTTAGTTCTCACCGGGGAGCTGTTTTTT.

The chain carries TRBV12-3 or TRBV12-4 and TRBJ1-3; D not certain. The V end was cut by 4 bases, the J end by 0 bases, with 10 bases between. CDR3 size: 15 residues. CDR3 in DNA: TGTGCCAGCAGTTCGGTACAGCTCTCTGGAAACACCATATATTTT. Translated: CASSSVQLSGNTIYF.

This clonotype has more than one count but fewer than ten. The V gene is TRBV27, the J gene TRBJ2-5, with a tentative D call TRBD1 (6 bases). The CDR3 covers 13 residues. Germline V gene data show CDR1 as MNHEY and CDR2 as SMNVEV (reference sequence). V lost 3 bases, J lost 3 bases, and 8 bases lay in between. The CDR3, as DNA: TGTGCCAGCAGTTTCACAGGGAAAGAGACCCAGTACTTC. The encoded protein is CASSFTGKETQYF.

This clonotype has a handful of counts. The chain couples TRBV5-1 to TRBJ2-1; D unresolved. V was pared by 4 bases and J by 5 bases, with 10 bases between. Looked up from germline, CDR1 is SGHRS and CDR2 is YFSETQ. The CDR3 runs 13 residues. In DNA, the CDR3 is TGCGCCAGCAGCCCCGATACCGACAATGAGCAGTTCTTC. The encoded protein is CASSPDTDNEQFF.

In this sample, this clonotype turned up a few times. The CDR3 loop is CSVDRGMETQYF. The CDR3 bases are TGCAGCGTTGATCGGGGGATGGAGACCCAGTACTTC. The chain combines TRBV29-1 with TRBJ2-5; possible D gene TRBD2, 6 bases. The CDR3 runs 12 residues. CDR1 and CDR2 from the germline V gene are SQVTM and ANQGSEA. V gave up 3 bases and J gave up 5 bases, with 10 bases separating them. Supplemented by reference TRBV29-1 and TRBJ2-5, the full variable domain reads SAVISQKPSRDICQRGTSLTIQCQVDSQVTMMFWYRQQPGQSLTLIATANQGSEATYESGFVIDKFPISRPNLTFSTLTVSNMSPEDSSIYLCSVDRGMETQYFGPGTRLLVL.

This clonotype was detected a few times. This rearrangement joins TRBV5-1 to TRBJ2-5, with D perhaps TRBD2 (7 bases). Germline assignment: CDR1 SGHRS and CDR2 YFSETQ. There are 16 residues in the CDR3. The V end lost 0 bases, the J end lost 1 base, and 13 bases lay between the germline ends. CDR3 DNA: TGCGCCAGCAGCTTGGGTTCGGGGGGCTTCCAAGAGACCCAGTACTTC. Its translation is CASSLGSGGFQETQYF.

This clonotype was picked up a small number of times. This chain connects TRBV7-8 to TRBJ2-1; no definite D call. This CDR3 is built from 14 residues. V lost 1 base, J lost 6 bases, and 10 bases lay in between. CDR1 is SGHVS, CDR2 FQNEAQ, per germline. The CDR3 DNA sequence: TGTGCCAGCAGCTTAGTTTCCGTCTCCAATGAGCAGTTCTTC. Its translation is CASSLVSVSNEQFF. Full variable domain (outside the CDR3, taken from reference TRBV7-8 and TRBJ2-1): GAGVSQSPRYKVAKRGQDVALRCDPISGHVSLFWYQQALGQGPEFLTYFQNEAQLDKSGLPSDRFFAERPEGSVSTLKIQRTQQEDSAVYLCASSLVSVSNEQFFGPGTRLTVL.

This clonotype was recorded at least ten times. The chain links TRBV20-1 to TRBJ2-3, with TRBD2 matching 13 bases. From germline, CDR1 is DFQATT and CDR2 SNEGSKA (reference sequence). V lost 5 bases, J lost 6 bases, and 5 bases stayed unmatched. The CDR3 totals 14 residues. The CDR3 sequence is CSASTSGRTDTQYF. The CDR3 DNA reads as TGCAGTGCTTCGACTAGCGGGAGGACGGATACGCAGTATTTT.

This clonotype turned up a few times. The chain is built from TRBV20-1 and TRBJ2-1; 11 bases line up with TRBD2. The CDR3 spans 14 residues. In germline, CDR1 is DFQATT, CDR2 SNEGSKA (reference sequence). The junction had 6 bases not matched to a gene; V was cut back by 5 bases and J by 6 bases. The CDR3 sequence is CSAYFSGRANEQFF. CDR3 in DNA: TGCAGTGCTTATTTTAGCGGGAGGGCCAATGAGCAGTTCTTC.

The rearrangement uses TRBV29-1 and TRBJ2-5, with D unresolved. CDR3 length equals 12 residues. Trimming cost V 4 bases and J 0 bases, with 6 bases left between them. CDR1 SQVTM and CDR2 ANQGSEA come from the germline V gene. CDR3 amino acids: CSVGMNQETQYF. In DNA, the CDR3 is TGCAGCGTTGGGATGAACCAAGAGACCCAGTACTTC.